The entry below describes one TCR beta chain. The protocol was immunoSEQ multiplex PCR, while the TCRdb copy is restricted to in-frame clones and leaves out a portion. The sample holds about 110,000 clones, approximately 89% seen once. The source of the sample is a study of OX40 agonist ivuxolimab in advanced cancers. The CDR3 has 12 residues. Looked up from germline, CDR1 is SGHTA and CDR2 is FQGNSA. Between the trimmed V and J ends, which lost 0 bases and 6 bases, there was a span of 2 bases. The J gene is TRBJ2-2, the V gene TRBV7-2, with D uncertain. The sequence came from an adult with an advanced solid tumor such as melanoma, head and neck, liver or kidney cancer. The starting material was CD4+ or CD8+ T cells sorted from blood, obtained in a trial of the OX40 agonist ivuxolimab. CDR3 bases: TGTGCCAGCAGCTTAGCGGCCGGGGAGCTGTTTTTT. Residues: CASSLAAGELFF.